Here is one T cell receptor beta chain with its context. Trimming pared 2 bases from V and 5 bases from J, leaving 13 bases between. The CDR3 loop spans 14 amino acids. CDR1 is SGHAT and CDR2 is FQDESV in the germline V gene (reference sequence). These data are taken from a study of cytomegalovirus exposure and HLA in healthy donors. The PCR had 60 Vbeta and 13 Jbeta primers. The assay was immunoSEQ multiplex PCR, and TCRdb's table has in-frame clones only and misses some. The sample contains about 85,000 clones, 80% of which appear only once. The receptor's source is a man aged 50 to 59 in good health and CMV-seropositive. The chain carries TRBV11-1 and TRBJ2-7, with a possible D match to TRBD2 (6 bases). The sequenced sample consisted of PBMCs. CDR3 residues: CASSLSGSNDEQYF. The CDR3 DNA reads as TGTGCCAGCAGCTTATCCGGGAGTAACGACGAGCAGTACTTC.